The 20 T cell receptor beta chains listed next were all sequenced from one sample in a study of metastatic and nonmetastatic thyroid tumors. With MiXCR, TCRdb called clones anew from the PCR reads. Of roughly 18,000 clones listed, approximately 28% are singletons. Until they underwent thyroid surgery, no patient had received any treatment. Specimen: tumor tissue. The receptors were gathered from a male donor with papillary thyroid cancer or a benign thyroid nodule (not recorded which). Some clones in this sample may be carry-over from other donors' samples.

In its sample, this clone ranks as medium-sized. The sample has other DNA sequences that encode this CDR3 too. The V gene is TRBV5-5, the J gene TRBJ1-5; TRBD1 might be the D (5 bases). The CDR3 has 16 residues. Germline V CDR1 and CDR2: SGHKS, YYEKEE (reference sequence). V was trimmed by 0 bases and J by 1 base, leaving 11 bases between them. CDR3 amino acids: CASSLVGGDSNQPQHF. CDR3 in DNA: TGTGCCAGCAGCTTGGTTGGAGGGGACAGCAATCAGCCCCAGCATTTT. The full variable domain, its missing parts supplied by reference TRBV5-5 and TRBJ1-5, is DAGVTQSPTHLIKTRGQQVTLRCSPISGHKSVSWYQQVLGQGPQFIFQYYEKEERGRGNFPDRFSARQFPNYSSELNVNALLLGDSALYLCASSLVGGDSNQPQHFGDGTRLSIL.

This clone was counted many times. The chain carries TRBV5-1 and TRBJ2-3; no clear D. The CDR3 is 14 amino acids. V lost 1 base to trimming and J lost 2 bases, with 8 bases between them. Germline V CDR1 and CDR2: SGHRS, YFSETQ. The CDR3 DNA is TGCGCCAGCAGCTTGAGCCCTGTCACAGATACGCAGTATTTT. It codes for CASSLSPVTDTQYF.

The table lists this clone with a few counts. One junction end does not reproduce the germline sequence, and a read error may be involved. Here the CDR3 reads CSAGDVGNIQYF. CDR3 DNA: TGCAGTGCTGGAGACGTAGGGAACATTCAGTACTTC. J is TRBJ2-4 and V is TRBV20-1; D is ambiguous. This CDR3 is built from 12 residues. Germline V lookup: CDR1 DFQATT, CDR2 SNEGSKA (reference sequence).

The chain's CDR3 is CASSSKSINNEQFF. CDR3 bases: TGTGCCAGCAGTTCCAAATCGATTAACAATGAGCAGTTCTTC. The chain combines TRBV27 with TRBJ2-1, with D unclear. CDR1 and CDR2 (germline): MNHEY, SMNVEV (reference sequence). The CDR3 has 14 amino acids. Trimming pared 4 bases from V and 5 bases from J, leaving 12 bases between.

This rearrangement joins TRBV13 to TRBJ1-1, with D uncertain. Germline assignment: CDR1 PRHDT and CDR2 FYEKMQ (reference sequence). CDR3 length: 13 residues. V lost 0 bases and J lost 6, with 8 bases in between. CDR3 nucleotides: TGTGCCAGCAGCTTAGGCCTTGGGTCTGAAGCTTTCTTT. Its protein is CASSLGLGSEAFF.

This clone is termed medium-sized (0.01 to 0.1%). V gene TRBV6-5 combines with J gene TRBJ2-1; TRBD1 might be the D (6 bases). V gave up 0 bases and J gave up 0 bases, with 12 bases separating them. The CDR3 runs 17 residues. Per germline, CDR1 MNHEY and CDR2 SVGAGI. The CDR3 coding sequence is TGTGCCAGCAGTTACTCGGGGGCAGCGAGCTCCTACAATGAGCAGTTCTTC. It is translated as CASSYSGAASSYNEQFF.

This clone is classed as medium-sized (0.01 to 0.1%). This chain uses TRBV6-1 with TRBJ2-7; TRBD2 might be the D (6 bases). Germline CDR1 MNHNS, CDR2 SASEGT. Trimming left V 5 bases short and J 4 bases short, with 15 bases between. This CDR3 comprises 14 residues. CDR3 in amino acids: CASSPTLGTYEQYF. CDR3 bases: TGTGCCAGCAGTCCGACCCTTGGGACTTACGAGCAGTACTTC.

On this clone: A much larger clone is a single base away; this may be a read error. DNA for the CDR3: TGTGCCAGCAGCTCCTCTGTAACCAGAGGAGAGACCCAGTACTTC. It is translated as CASSSSVTRGETQYF. The V gene is TRBV7-6, the J gene TRBJ2-5; D remains ambiguous. The CDR3 length is 15 residues. Germline CDR1 reads SGHVS; CDR2 reads FNYEAQ. Trimming stripped 4 bases from V and 4 bases from J, with 16 bases between.

There are a few counts of this clone. A clone one base away is much larger, so this may be a read error. The chain combines TRBV6-4 with TRBJ2-3, with TRBD1 as a possible D gene (6 bases). The germline CDR1 and CDR2 sequences are MRHNA and SNTAGT. The CDR3 sequence is 15 residues long. The CDR3 sequence: CVSSDSTGSVDTQYF. CDR3 bases: TGTGTCAGCAGTGACTCAACAGGGTCAGTGGATACGCAGTATTTT.

This clone was picked up a small number of times. A single base separates this from a much larger clone, so it may be a read error. V usage is TRBV10-3 and J usage is TRBJ2-4; no firm D call. CDR3 length equals 14 residues. Germline CDR1 is ENHRY and CDR2 is SYGVKD. The V gene lost 2 bases and the J gene lost 12 bases, with 17 bases spanning the gap. CDR3 in DNA: TGTGCCATCAGTGAGATCGAAAAAGGGAATACTCAGTACTTC. This translates into CAISEIEKGNTQYF.

There are many counts of this clone. The J gene is TRBJ2-5, the V gene TRBV6-1; D is tentatively TRBD1 or TRBD2 (7 bases each). Trimming took off 6 bases at V and 5 bases at J, with 19 bases between the two ends. This CDR3 has 15 amino acids. The V gene's germline CDR1 is MNHNS and CDR2 SASEGT. CDR3 sequence: CASRPDREGGETQYF. The CDR3 bases are TGTGCCAGCAGACCCGACAGGGAGGGTGGGGAGACCCAGTACTTC.

This clone was recorded a few times. The chain carries TRBV20-1 and TRBJ2-7; tentative D call: TRBD1 (6 bases). Per germline, CDR1 DFQATT and CDR2 SNEGSKA (reference sequence). The V and J ends lost 5 bases and 8 bases respectively, with 22 bases between them. The CDR3 has 14 amino acids. CDR3 sequence (DNA): TGCAGTGCTCCGCCTCAGGGGCAGGCCCTGAAGCAGTACTTC. It codes for CSAPPQGQALKQYF.

A note on this clone: Germline is not matched at one junction end, which may reflect a read error. This chain links TRBV28 with TRBJ2-7, with D unresolved. CDR3 length: 14 amino acids. CDR1 is MDHEN and CDR2 is SYDVKM in the germline V gene. CDR3 residues: CASSFGPTPYDQYF. The CDR3 bases are TGTGCCAGCAGTTTCGGACCGACACCCTACGATCAGTACTTC.

This clone has just a few counts. In nucleotides, the CDR3 is TGCGCCAACATGGTGGTGGCCGGGGAGCTGTTTTTT. Translating it yields CANMVVAGELFF. J is TRBJ2-2 and V is TRBV10-1; D remains unclear. The length of the CDR3 is 12 residues. The V gene lost 10 bases and the J gene lost 6 bases, with 12 bases spanning the gap. CDR1 WNHNN and CDR2 SYGVQD come from the germline V gene (reference sequence).

Judged by abundance, this clone is medium-sized. The gene calls are TRBV6-5 and TRBJ2-7; 8 bases align to TRBD1. The V gene end was trimmed by 6 bases and the J gene end by 3 bases; junction bases not matched to a gene: 19. The CDR3 spans 18 residues. Germline CDR1 and CDR2: MNHEY and SVGAGI. CDR3 loop: CASRQNTWTGHADYEQYF. DNA of the CDR3: TGTGCCAGCAGACAAAATACGTGGACAGGGCATGCAGACTACGAGCAGTACTTC.

Judged by abundance, this clone is medium-sized. The J gene is TRBJ2-1, the V gene TRBV6-1; D perhaps matches TRBD2 (5 bases). CDR3 length: 13 amino acids. V was cut by 6 bases and J by 3 bases, with 9 bases left in between. The germline CDR1 and CDR2 sequences are MNHNS and SASEGT. The chain's CDR3 is CASRDGGYNEQFF. The CDR3 DNA is TGTGCCAGCAGGGACGGAGGCTACAATGAGCAGTTCTTC.

J is TRBJ2-2 and V is TRBV12-3 or TRBV12-4; D ambiguous. This CDR3 contains 14 residues. V dropped 6 bases and J dropped 4 bases, with 12 bases sitting between them. CDR3 loop: CASRFWGSTGELFF. CDR3 bases: TGTGCCAGCAGGTTTTGGGGTTCCACCGGGGAGCTGTTTTTT.

This clone was found many times. The chain has TRBV25-1 and TRBJ1-2, with TRBD1 as a possible D gene (5 bases). The germline V gene has CDR1 MGHDK and CDR2 SYGVNS. V shed 5 bases and J shed 2 bases, with 12 bases lying between them. The CDR3 spans 14 residues. CDR3 coding DNA: TGTGCCAGCAGTCAAGGACACCTAAACTATGGCTACACCTTC. Its protein product is CASSQGHLNYGYTF.

CDR3 in DNA: TGCGCCAGCAGTGAGTCACAGGGTGGGCGGACAGATACGCAGTATTTT. Protein sequence: CASSESQGGRTDTQYF. This rearrangement joins TRBV10-1 to TRBJ2-3; the D gene is possibly TRBD1 (6 bases). The V gene lost 0 bases and the J gene lost 3 bases, with 13 bases spanning the gap. Germline CDR1 WNHNN, CDR2 SYGVQD (reference sequence). The CDR3 is 16 amino acids.

This clone occurred many times. The chain links TRBV19 to TRBJ2-3; D unclear. This CDR3 is built from 15 residues. Germline lookup yields CDR1 LNHDA and CDR2 SQIVND (reference sequence). V lost 6 bases to trimming and J lost 0 bases, with 13 bases between them. The CDR3 here is CASSPQRESTDTQYF. The DNA for the CDR3 is TGTGCCAGTAGCCCCCAGCGCGAAAGCACAGATACGCAGTATTTT.